The 16 T cell receptor beta chains presented below share a single source sample, sequenced in a study of shared clonotypes between healthy human individuals. Sequenced by immunoSEQ multiplex PCR; TCRdb stores in-frame clones only, minus some. This table has about 530,000 clones, 60% to 80% appearing once. Sequenced sample: PBMCs. The receptor set was obtained from a middle-aged woman in good health. Some clones in this sample may be carry-over from other donors' samples.

The genes are TRBV7-8 and TRBJ2-1, with D perhaps TRBD1 (5 bases). Germline CDR1 reads SGHVS; CDR2 reads FQNEAQ. Trimming cost V 4 bases and J 9 bases, with 22 bases left between them. CDR3 length equals 16 residues. The CDR3: CASSSSQGHQRPEQFF. CDR3 sequence (DNA): TGTGCCAGCAGCTCCTCGCAGGGTCATCAACGCCCTGAGCAGTTCTTC.

Notes on this clone: The sample carries other DNA sequences with the same CDR3. The J gene is TRBJ2-5, the V gene TRBV28; D not certain. V was shortened by 2 bases and J by 4 bases, with 2 bases between the two germline ends. The germline CDR1 and CDR2 sequences are MDHEN and SYDVKM. The CDR3 covers 11 residues. The CDR3 DNA is TGTGCCAGCAGTTTAGGAGAGACCCAGTACTTC. Translation gives CASSLGETQYF.

V and J are TRBV7-2 and TRBJ2-5; D gene uncertain. This CDR3 has 14 amino acids. Trimming left V 2 bases short and J 2 bases short, with 9 bases between. The germline V gene encodes CDR1 SGHTA and CDR2 FQGNSA. For the CDR3, the DNA is TGTGCCAGCAGCTTATTGTTCACGCAAGAGACCCAGTACTTC. Encoded protein: CASSLLFTQETQYF.

This clone came up a few times. The genes are TRBV2 and TRBJ2-5; D ambiguous. This CDR3 spans 14 amino acids. V was shortened by 3 bases and J by 1 base, with 9 bases between the two germline ends. CDR1 and CDR2 from the germline V gene are SNHLY and FYNNEI. CDR3 DNA: TGTGCCAGCAGTGATCTTTATTTCCAAGAGACCCAGTACTTC. Protein product: CASSDLYFQETQYF. Based on the CDR3 plus reference TRBV2 and TRBJ2-5, the full variable domain is EPEVTQTPSHQVTQMGQEVILRCVPISNHLYFYWYRQILGQKVEFLVSFYNNEISEKSEIFDDQFSVERPDGSNFTLKIRSTKLEDSAMYFCASSDLYFQETQYFGPGTRLLVL.

This clone has just a few counts. This rearrangement joins TRBV25-1 to TRBJ2-7, with a possible D match to TRBD1 (5 bases). V lost 4 bases to trimming and J lost 7 bases, with 11 bases between them. The CDR3 consists of 12 residues. Germline CDR1 MGHDK, CDR2 SYGVNS. CDR3 nucleotides: TGTGCCAGCAGTGCAGGGATTCGGGAGCAGTACTTC. Encoded protein: CASSAGIREQYF.

This chain uses TRBV2 with TRBJ1-2; D uncertain. This CDR3 is built from 11 residues. V lost 8 bases and J lost 4, with 8 bases in between. Germline CDR1 SNHLY, CDR2 FYNNEI. The CDR3 nucleotides read TGTGCCAGCGGGCAAGCCTATGGCTACACCTTC. Its translation: CASGQAYGYTF.

The chain links TRBV5-1 to TRBJ2-1, with 7 bases aligning to TRBD2. The CDR3 loop spans 16 amino acids. V lost 3 bases, J lost 0 bases, and 6 bases stayed unmatched. CDR1 is SGHRS, CDR2 YFSETQ, per germline. CDR3 DNA sequence: TGCGCCAGCAGCTCATCTAGCGGTAGCTCCTACAATGAGCAGTTCTTC. This sequence encodes CASSSSSGSSYNEQFF.

This clone was seen only a few times. The chain combines TRBV5-1 with TRBJ2-1; 10 nucleotides line up with TRBD2. The CDR3 extends over 16 amino acids. Germline trimming cut 0 bases from V and 7 bases from J; bases unmatched to any gene: 7. Germline CDR1 reads SGHRS; CDR2 reads YFSETQ. The CDR3 DNA follows: TGCGCCAGCAGCTTGGAATCTAGCGGGAGTGGAAATGAGCAGTTCTTC. Encoded protein: CASSLESSGSGNEQFF.

The table lists this clone with a few counts. The chain couples TRBV7-2 to TRBJ2-7; D is tentatively TRBD1 or TRBD2 (5 bases each). The CDR3 length is 14 residues. CDR1 is SGHTA and CDR2 is FQGNSA in the germline V gene. Trimming removed 5 bases at V and 3 bases at J, with 14 bases between. The CDR3 loop is CASSAGKRGYEQYF. The CDR3 coding sequence is TGTGCCAGCAGCGCCGGGAAGAGGGGCTACGAGCAGTACTTC.

The gene calls are TRBV2 and TRBJ2-5; 14 nucleotides match TRBD2. Per germline, CDR1 SNHLY and CDR2 FYNNEI. The trim removed 7 bases at V and 4 bases at J, leaving 2 bases unmatched. The length of the CDR3 is 14 residues. In DNA, the CDR3 is TGTGCCAGCAAGGGACTAGCGGGAGTAGAGACCCAGTACTTC. Translating gives CASKGLAGVETQYF.

The chain is built from TRBV28 and TRBJ1-5; D not certain. Trimming took off 5 bases at V and 4 bases at J, with 18 bases between the two ends. The CDR3 covers 16 residues. Germline V gene sequence: CDR1 MDHEN, CDR2 SYDVKM. CDR3 sequence reads: CASSPDFGRINQPQHF. Here the CDR3 DNA reads TGTGCCAGCAGTCCCGATTTTGGACGGATTAATCAGCCCCAGCATTTT.

This clone has more than one count but fewer than ten. Other DNA sequences of this sample code for an identical CDR3. The chain joins TRBV5-1 to TRBJ2-2, with a possible D match to TRBD2 (5 bases). The V end lost 1 base, the J end lost 5 bases, and 6 bases lay between the germline ends. Germline V gives CDR1 SGHRS, CDR2 YFSETQ. The length of the CDR3 is 13 residues. CDR3 nucleotides: TGCGCCAGCAGCTTGTCGGGGACCGGGGAGCTGTTTTTT. Its translation is CASSLSGTGELFF.

The chain recombines TRBV19 with TRBJ1-1; 7 bases agree with TRBD1. CDR3 length: 14 amino acids. Trimming removed 4 bases from V and 5 bases from J; junction bases left unmatched: 7. Per germline, CDR1 LNHDA and CDR2 SQIVND (reference sequence). The CDR3 DNA reads TGTGCCAGTAGTAGACCAGGGGGTGGGACTGAAGCTTTCTTT. It yields the protein CASSRPGGGTEAFF.

This sequence joins TRBV9 and TRBJ1-1; D not certain. Germline CDR1 is SGDLS and CDR2 is YYNGEE. This CDR3 region has 13 residues. V was cut by 3 bases and J by 5 bases, with 11 bases left in between. CDR3 region: CASSAPPTTEAFF. CDR3 in DNA: TGTGCCAGCAGCGCCCCCCCCACGACTGAAGCTTTCTTT.

The CDR3 is CASSTGTDKAKNIQYF. The CDR3 DNA reads TGTGCCAGCAGCACCGGGACAGATAAAGCCAAAAACATTCAGTACTTC. The J gene is TRBJ2-4, the V gene TRBV5-4, with TRBD1 matching over 7 bases. The CDR3 is 16 amino acids. In germline, CDR1 is SGHNT, CDR2 YYREEE (reference sequence). Germline trimming cut 4 bases from V and 0 bases from J; bases unmatched to any gene: 7.

The chain's CDR3 is CASSLAGGDTEAFF. CDR3 DNA: TGTGCCAGCTCACTGGCAGGGGGCGACACTGAAGCTTTCTTT. The chain carries TRBV18 and TRBJ1-1; TRBD1 matches 8 bases. CDR1 and CDR2 from the germline V gene are KGHSH and LQKENI. CDR3 length equals 14 residues. With V trimmed by 4 bases and J by 3 bases, 4 bases remained unmatched.